The 15 T cell receptor beta chains below were found in one sample sequenced in a study of cytomegalovirus exposure and HLA in healthy donors. Primers: 60 Vbeta forward and 13 Jbeta reverse. Clones were sequenced by immunoSEQ multiplex PCR, and TCRdb holds only the in-frame ones, with some missing. The table lists around 140,000 clones, roughly 75% of them singletons. Source material: PBMCs. These receptors were obtained from a man aged 35-49 years in good health and CMV-seronegative.

V and J are TRBV6-6 and TRBJ2-3; no firm D call. From germline, CDR1 is MNHNY and CDR2 SVGAGI (reference sequence). This CDR3 comprises 14 residues. V dropped 8 bases and J dropped 0 bases, with 12 bases sitting between them. The CDR3 loop is CASGVARSTDTQYF. CDR3 nucleotides: TGTGCCAGCGGTGTCGCCAGAAGCACAGATACGCAGTATTTT.

V gene TRBV5-1 combines with J gene TRBJ2-7; perhaps TRBD1 as D (6 bases). The V and J ends lost 4 bases and 4 bases respectively, with 15 bases between them. The CDR3 is 14 amino acids. CDR1 is SGHRS, CDR2 YFSETQ, per germline. The CDR3 region has the DNA TGCGCCAGCAGCCCAGACAGGAAGAAATACGAGCAGTACTTC. This sequence encodes CASSPDRKKYEQYF.

The V gene is TRBV19, the J gene TRBJ2-4, with a tentative D call TRBD2 (6 bases). Trimming removed 6 bases from V and 6 bases from J, with 21 bases in between. Germline lookup yields CDR1 LNHDA and CDR2 SQIVND (reference sequence). CDR3 length: 16 residues. This CDR3 reads CASRPVAGKGGNIQYF. In DNA form, the CDR3 reads TGTGCCAGTAGACCTGTTGCAGGGAAGGGAGGAAACATTCAGTACTTC.

This sequence joins TRBV29-1 and TRBJ1-1, with 9 bases lining up with TRBD1. CDR3 length: 12 amino acids. J gave up 6 bases and V 7 bases, and 6 bases lay outside the gene matches. Germline CDR1 and CDR2: SQVTM and ANQGSEA. The CDR3 nucleotides read TGCAGCGAATCGACAGGGGGAGCTGAAGCTTTCTTT. This codes for CSESTGGAEAFF.

The table lists this clone with a count of one. V and J are TRBV4-1 and TRBJ1-1; D is unresolved. CDR1 MGHRA and CDR2 YSYEKL come from the germline V gene. V lost 0 bases and J 0 bases, leaving 8 bases between the germline ends. This CDR3 region has 15 residues. The CDR3 DNA is TGCGCCAGCAGCCAAGATGAGCTGATGAACACTGAAGCTTTCTTT. Protein sequence: CASSQDELMNTEAFF.

This sequence joins TRBV18 and TRBJ1-1, with 10 bases lining up with TRBD1. Germline CDR1 reads KGHSH; CDR2 reads LQKENI. Trimming at V came to 2 bases and at J to 6 bases, leaving 0 bases not matched to a gene. The CDR3 loop spans 13 amino acids. This chain's CDR3 is CASSPDRGPEAFF. The CDR3 bases are TGTGCCAGCTCACCAGACAGGGGGCCTGAAGCTTTCTTT.

This clone was recorded a few times. The chain joins TRBV5-6 to TRBJ2-7, with D tentatively TRBD2 (6 bases). V shed 4 bases and J shed 3 bases, with 11 bases lying between them. The germline gives CDR1 SGHDT, CDR2 YYEEEE. The CDR3 is 13 residues long. This CDR3 reads CASSRRRVYEQYF. CDR3 sequence (DNA): TGTGCCAGCAGCAGGAGGAGGGTCTACGAGCAGTACTTC.

This sequence joins TRBV28 and TRBJ2-5; 7 bases align to TRBD1. Per germline, CDR1 MDHEN and CDR2 SYDVKM. V lost 5 bases and J lost 5; bases outside the gene matches: 11. This CDR3 comprises 15 residues. The CDR3 loop is CASSPSTGYWETQYF. The DNA of the CDR3 is TGTGCCAGCAGTCCGTCGACAGGGTATTGGGAGACCCAGTACTTC.

The rearrangement links TRBV19 to TRBJ2-1, with TRBD2 matching over 8 bases. The CDR3 has 15 residues. V lost 5 bases and J lost 4; bases outside the gene matches: 7. Germline values: CDR1 LNHDA, CDR2 SQIVND (reference sequence). The CDR3 DNA sequence: TGTGCCAGTAGTCGCCTTGCGGGGGGTTACAATGAGCAGTTCTTC. Translating it yields CASSRLAGGYNEQFF.

This chain joins TRBV5-8 and TRBJ1-4; TRBD1 is a possible D gene (6 bases). The germline CDR1 and CDR2 sequences are SGHTS and YDEGEE. The CDR3 runs to 15 residues. The V end was cut by 4 bases, the J end by 4 bases, with 14 bases between. The CDR3 sequence: CASSAGTRDNEKLFF. In DNA form, the CDR3 reads TGTGCCAGCAGCGCAGGGACACGAGATAATGAAAAACTGTTTTTT.

The chain recombines TRBV5-4 with TRBJ1-1; D unclear. The germline CDR1 and CDR2 sequences are SGHNT and YYREEE (reference sequence). With 0 bases removed from V and 2 bases from J, the gap between germline ends came to 11 bases. This CDR3 has 15 amino acids. The CDR3 here is CASSLAVSGNTEAFF. CDR3 in DNA: TGTGCCAGCAGCTTGGCGGTATCGGGTAACACTGAAGCTTTCTTT.

This clone appeared a single time. The CDR3 DNA reads as TGTGCCTGGAGTGTAAAGGGAGGGGGTACTGAAGCTTTCTTT. It encodes CAWSVKGGGTEAFF. The J gene is TRBJ1-1, the V gene TRBV30; D is possibly TRBD1 (6 bases). Germline CDR1 GTSNPN, CDR2 SVGIG (reference sequence). V was shortened by 0 bases and J by 5 bases, with 13 bases between the two germline ends. The CDR3 runs to 14 residues.

The chain joins TRBV7-3 to TRBJ1-6; possibly TRBD1 for D (5 bases). With 5 bases removed from V and 15 bases from J, the gap between germline ends came to 17 bases. The CDR3 sequence is 13 residues long. Germline V lookup: CDR1 SGHTA, CDR2 FQGTGA. CDR3 bases: TGTGCCAGCAGCATAGACCAGGGAACGGTCCTCCACTTT. Its translation is CASSIDQGTVLHF.

This clone was counted a few times. The J gene is TRBJ1-2, the V gene TRBV5-1; no reliable D call. Germline CDR1 and CDR2: SGHRS and YFSETQ. CDR3 size: 15 residues. V dropped 4 bases and J dropped 4 bases, with 17 bases sitting between them. The CDR3 here is CASSALPGELYGYTF. The CDR3, as DNA: TGCGCCAGCAGCGCCCTACCGGGAGAGCTCTATGGCTACACCTTC.

This clone has just a few counts. This chain links TRBV6-1 with TRBJ2-3; D perhaps matches TRBD2 (5 bases). This CDR3 is 15 amino acids long. Trimming removed 5 bases from V and 4 bases from J, with 16 bases in between. CDR1 MNHNS and CDR2 SASEGT come from the germline V gene. For the CDR3, the DNA is TGTGCCAGCAGTTCCCTAGGGCGAGCGGCAGATACGCAGTATTTT. Its protein product is CASSSLGRAADTQYF.